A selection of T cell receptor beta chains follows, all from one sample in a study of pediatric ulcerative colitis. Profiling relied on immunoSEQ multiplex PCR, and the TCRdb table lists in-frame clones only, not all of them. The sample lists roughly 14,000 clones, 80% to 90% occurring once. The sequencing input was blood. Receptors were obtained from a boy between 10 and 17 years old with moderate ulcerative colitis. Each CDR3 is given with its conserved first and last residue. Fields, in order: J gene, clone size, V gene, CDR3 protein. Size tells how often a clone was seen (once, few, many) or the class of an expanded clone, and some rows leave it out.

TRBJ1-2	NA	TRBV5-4	CASSLDVAYGYTF
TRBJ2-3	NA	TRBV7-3	CASSPGLVRDTQYF
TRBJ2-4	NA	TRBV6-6	CASSQGPSAAKNIQYF
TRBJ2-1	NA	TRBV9	CASSVDLYSYNEQFF
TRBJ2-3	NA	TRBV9	CASSVDKGQGSDTQYF
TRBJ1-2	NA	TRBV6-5	CASSYYGNYGYTF
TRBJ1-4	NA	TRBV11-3	CASSEGEGYEKLFF
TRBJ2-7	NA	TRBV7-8	CASSLAGGLPYEQYF
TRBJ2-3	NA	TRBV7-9	CASSPTFWGGPDTQYF
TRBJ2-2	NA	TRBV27	CASASDRGHTGELFF
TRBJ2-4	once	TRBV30	CAWGAVKNIQYF
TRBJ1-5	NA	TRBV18	CASSGTQNNQPQHF
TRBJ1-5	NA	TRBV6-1	CASSEPRTGINQPQHF
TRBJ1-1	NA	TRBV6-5	CASNGRTEAFF
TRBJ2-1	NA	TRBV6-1	CASKDRGSYNEQFF
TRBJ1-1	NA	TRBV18	CASSLNTGGNMNTEAFF